This T cell receptor beta chain comes out of a study of blood T cell repertoires in COVID-19. This CDR3 has 13 amino acids. Per the germline V gene, CDR1 is SGHTA and CDR2 is FQGTGA. With 5 bases removed from V and 1 base from J, the gap between germline ends came to 8 bases. As regards this clone: The same CDR3 arises from other DNA sequences in this sample as well.

The repertoire was sequenced with immunoSEQ multiplex PCR; TCRdb's copy has only in-frame clones and lacks some. The sample comprises about 120,000 clones, about 80% of which are singletons, and roughly 6.2% rests with the top ten. The sequence derives from a man aged 65 to 79 with acute or convalescent COVID-19. The rearrangement joins TRBV7-3 to TRBJ2-5, with no clear D. The sample comprised peripheral blood. CDR3 amino acids: CASSRDSQETQYF. In DNA form, the CDR3 reads TGTGCCAGCAGCAGAGACTCCCAAGAGACCCAGTACTTC.